This T cell receptor beta chain was recorded in a study of cytomegalovirus exposure and HLA in healthy donors. With 0 bases removed from V and 2 bases from J, the gap between germline ends came to 11 bases. The germline CDR1 and CDR2 sequences are LGHNA and YNFKEQ. This CDR3 is 16 amino acids long. Regarding the study as a whole: Investigators reported approximately 150 TCR beta chains as tied to cytomegalovirus. In a later analysis, several top co-occurrence clusters appeared linked to parvovirus B19, influenza, CMV and Epstein-Barr virus.

As for this clone: Its matching antigen is unknown.

Both 60 Vbeta primers and 13 Jbeta primers went into the PCR. Assay used: immunoSEQ multiplex PCR; TCRdb lists only in-frame clones, some missing. This specimen shows some 200,000 clones; the ten leading clones hold 6.5%. The chain combines TRBV4-2 with TRBJ1-5; D gene ambiguous. Sequencing used PBMCs. This clonotype was sampled from a young man in good health and CMV-seronegative. The CDR3 reads CASSQDWTGGNQPQHF. The CDR3 DNA is TGTGCCAGCAGCCAAGACTGGACGGGAGGCAATCAGCCCCAGCATTTT.